This is a list of T cell receptor beta chains from one sample in a study of blood T cell repertoires in COVID-19. Method: immunoSEQ multiplex PCR; TCRdb's copy keeps in-frame clones and lacks some. The data contain 90,000 to 120,000 clones, approximately 89% of them singletons. Sequencing was carried out using peripheral blood. Source of these receptors: a man in his fifties with active or convalescent COVID-19. Both conserved end residues are part of each CDR3. The order of the fields is clone size, D gene, V gene, J gene, CDR3 DNA, CDR3 protein. The D gene is left open where the match is weak. Clone size is shown for a subset of rows, as once, few, many or a class of expanded clone.

NA	NA	TRBV6-4	TRBJ1-2	TGTGCCAGCAGTGACGACGGGGAGAGCTATGGCTACACCTTC	CASSDDGESYGYTF
few	TRBD1	TRBV9	TRBJ2-1	TGTGCCAGCAGCGTGGCCGGCAGGGGGCGATACAATGAGCAGTTCTTC	CASSVAGRGRYNEQFF
NA	TRBD1	TRBV29-1	TRBJ2-7	TGCAGCGTTGTTGACAGGGCTAAAGCCTACGAGCAGTACTTC	CSVVDRAKAYEQYF
NA	TRBD2	TRBV7-6	TRBJ2-3	TGTGCCAGCAGCTCGCGGGGGACTAGCACAGATACGCAGTATTTT	CASSSRGTSTDTQYF
once	TRBD1	TRBV6-5	TRBJ2-7	TGTGCCATAAGTCCGGGACAGGACTACGAGCAGTACTTC	CAISPGQDYEQYF
NA	TRBD1	TRBV10-3	TRBJ2-7	TGTGCCATCAGTGGCGTCCGGGACAGGACCTACGAGCAGTACTTC	CAISGVRDRTYEQYF
NA	NA	TRBV6-2/TRBV6-3	TRBJ2-3	TGTGCCAGCAGTTACGTCCAGGGAACAGATACGCAGTATTTT	CASSYVQGTDTQYF
once	NA	TRBV19	TRBJ2-7	TGTGCCAGTAGTACGCCTCACTCTTACGAGCAGTACTTC	CASSTPHSYEQYF
NA	NA	TRBV2	TRBJ1-1	TGTGCCAGCAGTGTACAACGGGGGGTGAACACTGAAGCTTTCTTT	CASSVQRGVNTEAFF
NA	TRBD2	TRBV10-1	TRBJ2-1	TGCGCCAGCAGTGGGACTAGCGGAGATTCCTACAATGAGCAGTTCTTC	CASSGTSGDSYNEQFF
NA	NA	TRBV4-3	TRBJ1-1	TGCGCCAGCAGCCAAGAGTGGCGCGGACACGAAGCTTTCTTT	CASSQEWRGHEAFF
NA	NA	TRBV4-3	TRBJ2-3	TGCGCCAGCAGACGCCAGGGCTCAGATACGCAGTATTTT	CASRRQGSDTQYF